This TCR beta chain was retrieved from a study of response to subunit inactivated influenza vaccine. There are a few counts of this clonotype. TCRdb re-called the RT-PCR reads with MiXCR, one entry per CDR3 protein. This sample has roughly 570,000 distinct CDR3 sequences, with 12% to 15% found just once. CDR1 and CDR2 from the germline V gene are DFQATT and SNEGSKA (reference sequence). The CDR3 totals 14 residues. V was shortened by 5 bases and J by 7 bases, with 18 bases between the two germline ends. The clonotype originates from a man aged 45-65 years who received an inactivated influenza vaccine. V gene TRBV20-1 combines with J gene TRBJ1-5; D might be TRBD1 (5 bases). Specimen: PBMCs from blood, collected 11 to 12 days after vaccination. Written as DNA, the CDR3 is TGCAGTGCTTTTAAGACAGACCCGAGCCAGCCCCAGCATTTT. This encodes CSAFKTDPSQPQHF.